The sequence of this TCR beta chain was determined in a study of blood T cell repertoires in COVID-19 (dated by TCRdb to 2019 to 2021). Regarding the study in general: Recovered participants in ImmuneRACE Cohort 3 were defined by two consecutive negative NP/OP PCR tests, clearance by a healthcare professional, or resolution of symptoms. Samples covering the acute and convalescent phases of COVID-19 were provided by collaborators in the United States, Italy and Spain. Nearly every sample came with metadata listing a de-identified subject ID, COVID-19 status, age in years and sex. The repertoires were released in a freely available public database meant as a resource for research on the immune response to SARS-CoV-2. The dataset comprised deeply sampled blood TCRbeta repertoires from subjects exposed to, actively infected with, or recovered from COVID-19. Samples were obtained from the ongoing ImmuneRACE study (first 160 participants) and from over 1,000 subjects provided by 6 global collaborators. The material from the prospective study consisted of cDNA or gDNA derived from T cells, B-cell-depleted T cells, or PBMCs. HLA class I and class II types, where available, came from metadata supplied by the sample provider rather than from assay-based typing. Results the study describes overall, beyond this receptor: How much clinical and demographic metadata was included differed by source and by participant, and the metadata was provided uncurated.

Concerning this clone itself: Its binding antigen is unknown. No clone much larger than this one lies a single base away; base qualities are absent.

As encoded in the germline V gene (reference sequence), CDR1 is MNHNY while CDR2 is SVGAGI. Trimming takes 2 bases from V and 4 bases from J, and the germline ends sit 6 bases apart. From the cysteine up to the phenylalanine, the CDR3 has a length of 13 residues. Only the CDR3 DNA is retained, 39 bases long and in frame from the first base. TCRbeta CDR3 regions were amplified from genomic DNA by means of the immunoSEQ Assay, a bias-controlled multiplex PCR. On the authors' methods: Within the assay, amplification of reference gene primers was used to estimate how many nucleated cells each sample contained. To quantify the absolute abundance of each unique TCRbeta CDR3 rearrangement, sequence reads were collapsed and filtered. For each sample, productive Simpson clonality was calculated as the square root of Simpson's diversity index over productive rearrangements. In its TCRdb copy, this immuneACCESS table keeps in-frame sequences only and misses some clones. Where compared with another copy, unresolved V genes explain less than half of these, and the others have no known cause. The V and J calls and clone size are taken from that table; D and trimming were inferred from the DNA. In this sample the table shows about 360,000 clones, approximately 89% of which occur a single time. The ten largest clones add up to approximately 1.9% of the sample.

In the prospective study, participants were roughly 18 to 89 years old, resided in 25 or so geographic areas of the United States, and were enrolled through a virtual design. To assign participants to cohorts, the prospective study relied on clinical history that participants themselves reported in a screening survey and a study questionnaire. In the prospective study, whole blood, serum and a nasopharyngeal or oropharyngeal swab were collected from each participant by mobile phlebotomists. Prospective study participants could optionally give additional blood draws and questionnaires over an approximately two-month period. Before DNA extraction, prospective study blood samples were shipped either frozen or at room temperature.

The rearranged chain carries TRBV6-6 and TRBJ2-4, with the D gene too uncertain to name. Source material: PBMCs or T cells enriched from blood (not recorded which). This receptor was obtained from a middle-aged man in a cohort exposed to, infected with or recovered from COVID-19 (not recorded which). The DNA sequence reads TGTGCCAGCAGTTACCTAGGAAAAAACATTCAGTACTTC. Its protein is CASSYLGKNIQYF.